The next 5 T cell receptor beta chains were all read from a single sample in a study of blood T cell repertoires in COVID-19. Clones were read by immunoSEQ multiplex PCR, and TCRdb kept only the in-frame ones, dropping some. The sample lists around 79,000 clones; around 88% were seen once. The sequenced material came from peripheral blood. The source of these receptors is a man between 65 and 85 years old with active or convalescent COVID-19.

The chain is built from TRBV29-1 and TRBJ2-1, with D maybe TRBD2 (5 bases). V dropped 4 bases and J dropped 5 bases, with 12 bases sitting between them. Germline V gene sequence: CDR1 SQVTM, CDR2 ANQGSEA. The CDR3 sequence is 13 residues long. CDR3 in amino acids: CSVGRRLDNEQFF. Here the CDR3 DNA reads TGCAGCGTTGGGAGGCGGCTTGACAATGAGCAGTTCTTC.

The CDR3 DNA reads TGTGCCAGCAGACGCTCGGGACAGGGGACCTACGAGCAGTACTTC. This encodes CASRRSGQGTYEQYF. J is TRBJ2-7 and V is TRBV3-1 (or the pseudogene TRBV3-2); 10 bases fit TRBD1. The V gene end was trimmed by 6 bases and the J gene end by 2 bases; junction bases not matched to a gene: 7. This CDR3 is 15 amino acids long. CDR1 LGHDT and CDR2 YNNKEL come from the germline V gene (reference sequence).

Comment on this clone: This specimen includes other DNA sequences encoding the same CDR3. V and J are TRBV11-2 and TRBJ1-1; D remains ambiguous. Germline-derived CDR1 and CDR2 are SGHAT and FQNNGV. With 4 bases removed from V and 0 bases from J, the gap between germline ends came to 6 bases. This CDR3 has 13 residues. The CDR3 sequence is CASSSGLNTEAFF. Here the CDR3 DNA reads TGTGCCAGCAGCTCGGGATTGAACACTGAAGCTTTCTTT.

This rearrangement joins TRBV3-1 (or the pseudogene TRBV3-2) to TRBJ2-2; possible D gene TRBD2, 5 bases. The germline gives CDR1 LGHDT, CDR2 YNNKEL (reference sequence). Trimming removed 3 bases from V and 1 base from J, with 9 bases in between. CDR3 size: 15 residues. The DNA of the CDR3 is TGTGCCAGCAGCCATCGACGGGGGAACACCGGGGAGCTGTTTTTT. This encodes CASSHRRGNTGELFF.

V usage is TRBV12-3 or TRBV12-4 and J usage is TRBJ1-1; unclear D gene. The CDR3 consists of 13 residues. V lost 3 bases to trimming and J lost 5 bases, with 10 bases between them. The CDR3 DNA reads as TGTGCCAGCAGTTTCGGGGTGGGGACTGAAGCTTTCTTT. Its translation is CASSFGVGTEAFF.